This T cell receptor (beta chain) is from a study of blood T cells in healthy people across ages. Concerning this clonotype: Its antigen is unidentified.

Study results and caveats: Higher diversity and more naive CD4+ cells were features of long-lived donors, compared to aged donors. CMV status of donors was not determined, possibly confounding expanded clonotype changes. A roughly linear fall in TCR beta diversity per million T cells was seen with increasing age.

Germline V gene sequence: CDR1 MDHEN, CDR2 SYDVKM. Trimming stripped 2 bases from V and 8 bases from J, with 7 bases between. The CDR3 contains 12 residues. A J-beta primer mix and a sample-barcoded 5' primer were used in a second PCR of about 7 to 11 cycles. Each cDNA molecule was tagged by a template-switch adaptor that had 12 random nucleotides. In TCRdb, the 5' RACE reads were re-called with MiXCR into one record per CDR3 protein. This sample has roughly 1,800,000 distinct CDR3 sequences; 49% occur once, and the top ten carry more than 2%. V usage is TRBV28 and J usage is TRBJ2-1; D call uncertain. The receptor comes from a woman aged 40 to 50 in good health. Material for sequencing was blood. CDR3 region: CASSLLAYEQFF. CDR3 sequence (DNA): TGTGCCAGCAGTTTACTGGCATATGAGCAGTTCTTC.